The next 32 T cell receptor beta chains were all read from a single sample in a study of CD8 T cells in Susac syndrome. Roughly 0.45 to 1 ug RNA was reverse transcribed with random hexamers. One entry per CDR3 protein results from TCRdb running MiXCR on the immunoSEQ multiplex PCR reads. The data hold 65,000 to 85,000 distinct CDR3 sequences, with 80% to 95% observed a single time. Sequenced sample: CD8+ T cells from PBMCs. These receptors were taken from a human donor with Susac syndrome.

V and J are TRBV5-4 and TRBJ2-3; D might be TRBD1 or TRBD2, each matching 5 bases. This CDR3 contains 14 residues. Per the germline V gene, CDR1 is SGHNT and CDR2 is YYREEE (reference sequence). Deletions cut 3 bases from V and 2 bases from J, with 10 bases between. CDR3 sequence reads: CASSSGTDTDTQYF. The CDR3 DNA reads as TGTGCCAGCAGCTCAGGGACCGACACAGATACGCAGTATTTT.

This chain links TRBV18 with TRBJ1-2; D is unclear. Trimming cost V 6 bases and J 4 bases, with 12 bases left between them. Germline CDR1 KGHSH, CDR2 LQKENI. The CDR3 runs 13 residues. The CDR3 bases are TGTGCCAGCTCCGGAGGGTCAACCTATGGCTACACCTTC. Protein product: CASSGGSTYGYTF.

This chain uses TRBV27 with TRBJ1-5; TRBD1 matches 9 bases. Losses at the gene ends were 5 bases for V and 2 bases for J; bases not matched to a gene: 7. CDR1 is MNHEY and CDR2 is SMNVEV in the germline V gene (reference sequence). The CDR3 totals 16 residues. The CDR3: CASSGSWTGGNQPQHF. The CDR3 coding sequence is TGTGCCAGCAGTGGAAGCTGGACAGGGGGCAATCAGCCCCAGCATTTT.

The table lists this clonotype with a count of one. The chain couples TRBV28 to TRBJ1-5; D uncertain. Trimming took 6 bases from V and 5 from J, leaving 14 bases between them. Germline CDR1 reads MDHEN; CDR2 reads SYDVKM. CDR3 size: 14 residues. As DNA, the CDR3 is TGTGCCAGCAGCCCCGTTGGAGGAGATCAGCCCCAGCATTTT. It specifies CASSPVGGDQPQHF.

There are a few counts of this clonotype. The chain links TRBV4-3 to TRBJ2-6, with D possibly TRBD2 on 5 matching bases. Trimming shortened V by 4 bases and J by 1 base, and 8 bases separated the two germline ends. This CDR3 has 15 amino acids. The germline V gene has CDR1 LGHNA and CDR2 YSLEER. In nucleotides, the CDR3 is TGCGCCAGCAGCCCCGGGGAATCTGGGGCCAACGTCCTGACTTTC. Protein product: CASSPGESGANVLTF.

The chain couples TRBV19 to TRBJ1-5; D is undetermined. V was cut by 3 bases and J by 0 bases, with 9 bases left in between. The V gene's germline CDR1 is LNHDA and CDR2 SQIVND (reference sequence). CDR3 length equals 15 residues. As DNA, the CDR3 is TGTGCCAGTAGTATTGGGGTATTTAGCAATCAGCCCCAGCATTTT. It yields the protein CASSIGVFSNQPQHF.

The rearrangement joins TRBV7-2 to TRBJ2-3; D not resolved. Trimming removed 5 bases from V and 2 bases from J, with 5 bases in between. The CDR3 length is 12 residues. Germline CDR1 SGHTA, CDR2 FQGNSA. The chain's CDR3 is CASSRHTDTQYF. CDR3 DNA sequence: TGTGCCAGCAGCCGGCACACAGATACGCAGTATTTT.

This chain joins TRBV27 and TRBJ1-2; D gene ambiguous. The V gene lost 8 bases and the J gene lost 4 bases, with 17 bases spanning the gap. The germline CDR1 and CDR2 sequences are MNHEY and SMNVEV (reference sequence). The CDR3 has 14 amino acids. The CDR3, as DNA: TGTGCCAGCTCTCCATCCGGGCGGCCCTATGGCTACACCTTC. Its protein is CASSPSGRPYGYTF.

There are a few counts of this clonotype. The chain recombines TRBV11-3 with TRBJ2-1; D is uncertain. From germline, CDR1 is SGHNT and CDR2 YENEEA. V dropped 2 bases and J dropped 5 bases, with 4 bases sitting between them. The CDR3 has 12 amino acids. The CDR3 spells CASSLQDNEQFF. CDR3 nucleotide sequence: TGTGCCAGCAGCTTACAGGACAATGAGCAGTTCTTC.

The sample holds one count of this clonotype. This chain connects TRBV5-1 to TRBJ1-1, with no clear D. CDR1 is SGHRS and CDR2 is YFSETQ in the germline V gene. This CDR3 has 14 amino acids. V was trimmed by 0 bases and J by 6 bases, leaving 12 bases between them. The CDR3: CASSLGSGLAEAFF. As DNA, the CDR3 is TGCGCCAGCAGCTTGGGGTCTGGTTTAGCTGAAGCTTTCTTT.

The chain uses TRBV29-1 and TRBJ1-2, with D maybe TRBD1 (5 bases). V was clipped by 7 bases and J by 5 bases, with 23 bases between them. The CDR3 extends over 15 amino acids. Looked up from germline, CDR1 is SQVTM and CDR2 is ANQGSEA. CDR3: CSANMRAGNEYGYTF. The CDR3 nucleotides read TGCAGCGCCAACATGAGGGCAGGGAACGAGTATGGCTACACCTTC.

The chain is built from TRBV7-2 and TRBJ1-2, with 8 bases lining up with TRBD1. The junction had 11 bases not matched to a gene; V was cut back by 5 bases and J by 3 bases. The CDR3 is made up of 16 amino acids. Germline CDR1 SGHTA, CDR2 FQGNSA. The CDR3 sequence is CASSPRGPLSDYGYTF. CDR3 in DNA: TGTGCCAGCAGCCCCAGGGGGCCCCTATCGGACTATGGCTACACCTTC. The full variable domain, with the rest looked up from reference TRBV7-2 and TRBJ1-2, is GAGVSQSPSNKVTEKGKDVELRCDPISGHTALYWYRQSLGQGLEFLIYFQGNSAPDKSGLPSDRFSAERTGGSVSTLTIQRTQQEDSAVYLCASSPRGPLSDYGYTFGSGTRLTVV.

The chain recombines TRBV7-8 with TRBJ2-1, with 9 bases matching TRBD2. The ends lost 5 bases at V and 8 bases at J; junction bases unmatched: 7. This CDR3 is 14 amino acids long. The germline V gene has CDR1 SGHVS and CDR2 FQNEAQ. The CDR3: CASSILAGRDEQFF. CDR3 DNA sequence: TGTGCCAGCAGCATTCTAGCGGGACGGGATGAGCAGTTCTTC.

The chain carries TRBV28 and TRBJ2-1, with 12 bases lining up with TRBD2. The V and J ends lost 2 bases and 7 bases, in that order; junction bases with no gene match: 6. The CDR3 extends over 16 amino acids. The V gene's germline CDR1 is MDHEN and CDR2 SYDVKM. The CDR3 here is CASSLLAGGPGNEQFF. CDR3 in DNA: TGTGCCAGCAGTTTACTAGCGGGAGGGCCGGGAAATGAGCAGTTCTTC. The complete variable domain, with remaining parts taken from reference TRBV28 and TRBJ2-1, reads DVKVTQSSRYLVKRTGEKVFLECVQDMDHENMFWYRQDPGLGLRLIYFSYDVKMKEKGDIPEGYSVSREKKERFSLILESASTNQTSMYLCASSLLAGGPGNEQFFGPGTRLTVL.

The rearrangement uses TRBV4-2 and TRBJ2-2, with TRBD1 matching 8 bases. The length of the CDR3 is 15 residues. Per the germline V gene, CDR1 is LGHNA and CDR2 is YNFKEQ. Losses at the gene ends were 5 bases for V and 3 bases for J; bases not matched to a gene: 5. CDR3 nucleotide sequence: TGTGCCAGCAGCGCCCAGGGGGCGTACACCGGGGAGCTGTTTTTT. This translates into CASSAQGAYTGELFF.

This sequence joins TRBV6-2 or TRBV6-3 and TRBJ2-1; a possible D gene is TRBD2 (6 bases). Trimming removed 10 bases at V and 2 bases at J, with 9 bases between. The CDR3 sequence is 12 residues long. Germline CDR1 and CDR2: MNHEY and SVGEGT. CDR3 residues: CATGGAYNEQFF. CDR3 in DNA: TGTGCCACCGGAGGGGCCTACAATGAGCAGTTCTTC.

The chain links TRBV27 to TRBJ2-7; the match to TRBD2 covers 12 bases. The CDR3 extends over 15 amino acids. Germline CDR1 reads MNHEY; CDR2 reads SMNVEV (reference sequence). Trimming removed 5 bases from V and 2 bases from J; junction bases left unmatched: 4. CDR3 residues: CASSPLAGGTYEQYF. The CDR3 DNA is TGTGCCAGCAGTCCCCTAGCGGGGGGGACCTACGAGCAGTACTTC.

The J gene is TRBJ2-5, the V gene TRBV6-4; no definite D call. CDR3 size: 17 residues. CDR1 is MRHNA and CDR2 is SNTAGT in the germline V gene. Trimming removed 5 bases at V and 0 bases at J, with 19 bases between. The CDR3 DNA reads as TGTGCCAGCAGTCGGCCAGGCAGGACCCCCGACCAAGAGACCCAGTACTTC. It is translated as CASSRPGRTPDQETQYF.

The sample holds one count of this clonotype. V and J are TRBV18 and TRBJ1-2, with TRBD1 identical over 7 bases. Trimming took 4 bases from V and 6 from J; bases not matched to a gene: 5. CDR3 length: 13 amino acids. Per the germline V gene, CDR1 is KGHSH and CDR2 is LQKENI. The CDR3 here is CASSRQGIDGYTF. Here the CDR3 DNA reads TGTGCCAGCTCACGACAGGGAATCGATGGCTACACCTTC.

V is TRBV7-6 and J is TRBJ2-6; D is possibly TRBD1 (6 bases). V shed 5 bases and J shed 0 bases, with 14 bases lying between them. The CDR3 is 17 amino acids. CDR1 is SGHVS, CDR2 FNYEAQ, per germline. In nucleotides, the CDR3 is TGTGCCAGCAGCCCGGACAGTGCCCACTCTGGGGCCAACGTCCTGACTTTC. It codes for CASSPDSAHSGANVLTF. Together with reference TRBV7-6 and TRBJ2-6, the CDR3 gives the full variable domain: GAGVSQSPRYKVTKRGQDVALRCDPISGHVSLYWYRQALGQGPEFLTYFNYEAQQDKSGLPNDRFSAERPEGSISTLTIQRTEQRDSAMYRCASSPDSAHSGANVLTFGAGSRLTVL.

The CDR3 protein is CASALWANTGELFF. As DNA, the CDR3 is TGTGCTAGTGCACTCTGGGCGAACACCGGGGAGCTGTTTTTT. V gene TRBV12-5 combines with J gene TRBJ2-2; no reliable D call. Germline V gene sequence: CDR1 LGHNT, CDR2 FRNRAP. The CDR3 has 14 residues. The V and J ends lost 7 bases and 0 bases respectively, with 9 bases between them.

The rearrangement uses TRBV28 and TRBJ2-1; tentative D call: TRBD2 (6 bases). Germline V gene lookup returns CDR1 MDHEN and CDR2 SYDVKM. Trimming took off 5 bases at V and 6 bases at J, with 8 bases between the two ends. The CDR3 covers 12 residues. This CDR3 reads CASSRDFNEQFF. Written as DNA, the CDR3 is TGTGCCAGCAGTCGGGACTTCAATGAGCAGTTCTTC.

The V and J genes are TRBV2 and TRBJ1-6; 7 bases match TRBD1. The germline gives CDR1 SNHLY, CDR2 FYNNEI. V was pared by 0 bases and J by 12 bases, with 11 bases of the junction left unmatched. This CDR3 region has 16 residues. The CDR3 nucleotides read TGTGCCAGCAGTGAAGCCTTAGTGGGACAGTATGAACCCCTCCACTTT. As protein: CASSEALVGQYEPLHF. The entire variable domain, with the rest obtained from reference TRBV2 and TRBJ1-6, is as follows: EPEVTQTPSHQVTQMGQEVILRCVPISNHLYFYWYRQILGQKVEFLVSFYNNEISEKSEIFDDQFSVERPDGSNFTLKIRSTKLEDSAMYFCASSEALVGQYEPLHFGNGTRLTVT.

The chain links TRBV15 to TRBJ1-2; 9 nucleotides agree with TRBD1. The CDR3 has 16 residues. The J segment lost 4 bases and the V segment lost 0 bases, leaving 6 bases of the junction unmatched. Germline values: CDR1 LNHNV, CDR2 YYDKDF (reference sequence). The CDR3 nucleotides are TGTGCCACCAGCAGAGAGAGGACAGGGGACCTCTATGGCTACACCTTC. This translates into CATSRERTGDLYGYTF.

The chain is built from TRBV27 and TRBJ2-3; 8 nucleotides agree with TRBD1. Germline values: CDR1 MNHEY, CDR2 SMNVEV (reference sequence). Trimming cost V 5 bases and J 2 bases; bases outside gene matches: 12. The CDR3 is 17 amino acids. CDR3 coding DNA: TGTGCCAGCAGTCTCCTTGGGCAGGGGGCTCACACAGATACGCAGTATTTT. It encodes CASSLLGQGAHTDTQYF.

The rearrangement links TRBV3-1 to TRBJ1-5; 7 bases align to TRBD1. The CDR3 has 14 residues. Germline values: CDR1 LGHDT, CDR2 YNNKEL (reference sequence). The V segment lost 5 bases and the J segment 3 bases; nucleotides outside the gene matches: 4. In nucleotides, the CDR3 is TGTGCCAGCAGCGGGACAGCCTCCAATCAGCCCCAGCATTTT. It yields the protein CASSGTASNQPQHF.

The DNA for the CDR3 is TGTGCCAGCAGCTTATCGGAGAGGCTCGAAGCTTTCTTT. Its translation: CASSLSERLEAFF. The V call is TRBV7-6, the J call TRBJ1-1; D uncertain. Germline assignment: CDR1 SGHVS and CDR2 FNYEAQ. This CDR3 spans 13 amino acids. V dropped 2 bases and J dropped 8 bases, with 12 bases sitting between them.

The rearrangement links TRBV10-3 to TRBJ2-1; D gene unclear. The germline V and J ends were trimmed by 8 bases and 0 bases, with 8 bases remaining between them. The CDR3 has 13 amino acids. Germline values: CDR1 ENHRY, CDR2 SYGVKD. CDR3 bases: TGTGCCATCTTCCATAGCTCCTACAATGAGCAGTTCTTC. Residues: CAIFHSSYNEQFF.

The V call is TRBV27, the J call TRBJ1-2, with D unresolved. The CDR3 spans 14 residues. Germline CDR1 reads MNHEY; CDR2 reads SMNVEV (reference sequence). V shed 5 bases and J shed 0 bases, with 10 bases lying between them. The CDR3 reads CASSELGSNYGYTF. DNA for the CDR3: TGTGCCAGCAGTGAACTAGGCTCTAACTATGGCTACACCTTC.

The V gene is TRBV20-1, the J gene TRBJ2-7, with D perhaps matching TRBD2 (5 bases). CDR3 length: 11 amino acids. Germline V gene data show CDR1 as DFQATT and CDR2 as SNEGSKA (reference sequence). Trimming took off 0 bases at V and 7 bases at J, with 7 bases between the two ends. The CDR3 DNA reads as TGCAGTGCTAGAGATGAGGGTGAGCAGTACTTC. As protein: CSARDEGEQYF.

The chain uses TRBV6-1 and TRBJ1-5; no clear D gene. Germline CDR1 is MNHNS and CDR2 is SASEGT. The CDR3 covers 13 residues. The ends were cut back, 6 bases at V and 1 base at J, with 7 bases in the middle. The CDR3 DNA reads as TGTGCCAGCAGAATGACAAGCAATCAGCCCCAGCATTTT. Translation gives CASRMTSNQPQHF.

The gene calls are TRBV6-5 and TRBJ2-1, with D possibly matching TRBD2 (5 bases). The germline V and J ends were trimmed by 6 bases and 7 bases, with 16 bases remaining between them. Per the germline V gene, CDR1 is MNHEY and CDR2 is SVGAGI. The CDR3 totals 14 residues. CDR3 sequence (DNA): TGTGCCAGCAGATCCGTGGGTGGGGAGAATGAGCAGTTCTTC. Translating gives CASRSVGGENEQFF.